One sample yielded the 15 T cell receptor beta chains listed below, sequenced in a study of Ad26.COV2.S vaccination and SARS-CoV-2 variants. Using immunoSEQ multiplex PCR, the repertoire was profiled, and TCRdb retains in-frame clones only, with some absent. Of approximately 240,000 clones detected, approximately 88% appear once; the ten largest clones hold around a tenth. This sample's treatment: 15 to 20 received Ad26.COV2.S at low or high dose, single or two shots; about 5 received placebo; per-sample allocation not given. The investigators took samples on day 63 after the first vaccine or placebo injection. The sequences come from peripheral blood, collected in a trial of Ad26.COV2.S vaccine versus placebo. The receptors shown here come from a person between 18 and 60 years old who received the Ad26.COV2.S COVID-19 vaccine or a placebo.

V usage is TRBV15 and J usage is TRBJ2-2, with a weak D call TRBD1 (5 bases). The germline V gene encodes CDR1 LNHNV and CDR2 YYDKDF (reference sequence). The CDR3 is 17 residues long. V was cut by 0 bases and J by 5 bases, with 16 bases left in between. The DNA of the CDR3 is TGTGCCACCAGCAGAGATCAGGGCGGCTCCTCAACCGGGGAGCTGTTTTTT. It encodes CATSRDQGGSSTGELFF.

This sequence joins TRBV11-2 and TRBJ1-4; D remains ambiguous. The V end was cut by 5 bases, the J end by 0 bases, with 13 bases between. Germline V gene data show CDR1 as SGHAT and CDR2 as FQNNGV. This CDR3 region has 16 residues. The DNA for the CDR3 is TGTGCCAGCAGCCCCTCTTGGTTTGCAACTAATGAAAAACTGTTTTTT. As protein: CASSPSWFATNEKLFF.

The chain carries TRBV19 and TRBJ1-1, with 10 bases fitting TRBD1. Germline trimming cut 5 bases from V and 4 bases from J; bases unmatched to any gene: 7. Per the germline V gene, CDR1 is LNHDA and CDR2 is SQIVND (reference sequence). This CDR3 is built from 15 residues. The CDR3 sequence is CASSSQGDRGTEAFF. The CDR3, as DNA: TGTGCCAGTAGTTCTCAAGGGGACAGGGGCACTGAAGCTTTCTTT.

The rearrangement uses TRBV3-1 (or the pseudogene TRBV3-2) and TRBJ1-1, with D uncertain. Trimming removed 3 bases at V and 1 base at J, with 6 bases between. Germline values: CDR1 LGHDT, CDR2 YNNKEL (reference sequence). CDR3 size: 13 residues. CDR3 in amino acids: CASSQVPNTEAFF. CDR3 bases: TGTGCCAGCAGCCAGGTCCCGAACACTGAAGCTTTCTTT.

This clone was observed a single time. The chain is built from TRBV9 and TRBJ1-5; 8 nucleotides match TRBD1. The junction had 9 bases not matched to a gene; V was cut back by 4 bases and J by 3 bases. This CDR3 is built from 16 residues. CDR1 and CDR2 from the germline V gene are SGDLS and YYNGEE. This CDR3 reads CASSPDGQGPNQPQHF. CDR3 nucleotide sequence: TGTGCCAGCAGCCCTGATGGACAGGGTCCCAATCAGCCCCAGCATTTT. Drawing the rest from reference TRBV9 and TRBJ1-5, the complete variable domain is DSGVTQTPKHLITATGQRVTLRCSPRSGDLSVYWYQQSLDQGLQFLIQYYNGEERAKGNILERFSAQQFPDLHSELNLSSLELGDSALYFCASSPDGQGPNQPQHFGDGTRLSIL.

J is TRBJ2-7 and V is TRBV5-4; 12 bases are a match to TRBD1. With 1 base clipped from V and 6 bases from J, the junction kept 5 bases outside the gene matches. The CDR3 has 15 residues. Germline values: CDR1 SGHNT, CDR2 YYREEE (reference sequence). The CDR3 DNA reads as TGTGCCAGCAGCTTGAGCGGGACAGGGGGCTTCGAGCAGTACTTC. Translating it yields CASSLSGTGGFEQYF.

The rearrangement joins TRBV24-1 to TRBJ2-7; TRBD2 might be the D (7 bases). Germline lookup yields CDR1 KGHDR and CDR2 SFDVKD. V was cut by 9 bases and J by 0 bases, with 11 bases left in between. The CDR3 spans 13 residues. The CDR3 region has the DNA TGTGCCACCGGGGGGGCGAACTCCTACGAGCAGTACTTC. It specifies CATGGANSYEQYF.

The chain joins TRBV7-9 to TRBJ1-1; no clear D gene. Trimming stripped 7 bases from V and 0 bases from J, with 15 bases between. The CDR3 has 15 residues. Germline V gene sequence: CDR1 SEHNR, CDR2 FQNEAQ (reference sequence). The CDR3 sequence: CASIPERILNTEAFF. The CDR3 nucleotides are TGTGCCAGCATCCCGGAGCGGATATTGAACACTGAAGCTTTCTTT.

V usage is TRBV28 and J usage is TRBJ1-5; D uncertain. The V gene lost 5 bases and the J gene lost 1 base, with 15 bases spanning the gap. Looked up from germline, CDR1 is MDHEN and CDR2 is SYDVKM. This CDR3 region has 16 residues. Here the CDR3 reads CASSIDNAPSNQPQHF. DNA for the CDR3: TGTGCCAGCAGTATCGACAACGCACCCAGCAATCAGCCCCAGCATTTT.

The genes are TRBV12-3 or TRBV12-4 and TRBJ2-3; D remains ambiguous. V gave up 3 bases and J gave up 1 base, with 5 bases separating them. The CDR3 has 13 amino acids. CDR3: CASSFPGTDTQYF. The CDR3 region has the DNA TGTGCCAGCAGTTTCCCCGGCACAGATACGCAGTATTTT.

This sequence joins TRBV15 and TRBJ2-1; D is perhaps TRBD1 (6 bases). Germline V gene sequence: CDR1 LNHNV, CDR2 YYDKDF (reference sequence). Trimming stripped 8 bases from V and 6 bases from J, with 17 bases between. The CDR3 totals 14 residues. The CDR3 bases are TGTGCCACCGGTCGTCAGGGGATAGGCAATGAGCAGTTCTTC. It translates to CATGRQGIGNEQFF.

The chain recombines TRBV15 with TRBJ1-1; 7 positions match TRBD1. The CDR3 contains 14 residues. The germline V gene encodes CDR1 LNHNV and CDR2 YYDKDF (reference sequence). V was clipped by 8 bases and J by 2 bases; unmatched bases: 8. CDR3 region: CATVPGQLNTEAFF. The CDR3 DNA is TGTGCCACCGTACCGGGACAGTTAAACACTGAAGCTTTCTTT.

This clone was observed a handful of times. This chain uses TRBV14 with TRBJ1-3, with unresolved D. The V and J ends lost 1 base and 0 bases respectively, with 10 bases between them. The germline gives CDR1 SGHDN, CDR2 FVKESK. This CDR3 spans 16 amino acids. The chain's CDR3 is CASSQVRILSGNTIYF. In nucleotides, the CDR3 is TGTGCCAGCAGCCAAGTGCGAATCCTCTCTGGAAACACCATATATTTT. The entire variable domain, with the rest obtained from reference TRBV14 and TRBJ1-3, is as follows: EAGVTQFPSHSVIEKGQTVTLRCDPISGHDNLYWYRRVMGKEIKFLLHFVKESKQDESGMPNNRFLAERTGGTYSTLKVQPAELEDSGVYFCASSQVRILSGNTIYFGEGSWLTVV.

With respect to this clone: One junction end does not reproduce the germline sequence, and a read error may be involved. The chain is built from TRBV28 and TRBJ2-5, with no clear D. This CDR3 is built from 11 residues. Germline V gene sequence: CDR1 MDHEN, CDR2 SYDVKM. CDR3 residues: CASSNQGTQYF. The CDR3 DNA reads as TGTGCCAGCAGCAACCAAGGGACCCAGTACTTC.

The chain employs TRBV6-2 or TRBV6-3 and TRBJ1-2; 7 positions agree with TRBD1. Trimming took 5 bases from V and 0 from J; bases not matched to a gene: 12. The CDR3 covers 17 residues. Per germline, CDR1 MNHEY and CDR2 SVGEGT. The CDR3 loop reads CASSHDRVGLANYGYTF. The CDR3 DNA follows: TGTGCCAGCAGTCACGACAGGGTTGGGTTGGCTAACTATGGCTACACCTTC.